A selection of T cell receptor beta chains follows, all from one sample in a study of neurological immune-mediated disorders. TCRdb ran MiXCR on the 5' RACE reads and lists one entry per CDR3 protein. The table includes 65,000 to 95,000 distinct CDR3 sequences, approximately 5% detected once. Material: PBMCs. The receptors derive from a woman aged 25-40 years with multiple sclerosis. Both conserved end residues are part of each CDR3.

CDR3 protein: CSARAPLGSGGNTDTQYF
CDR3 length: 18
J gene: TRBJ2-3
V gene: TRBV20-1

CDR3 protein: CSATGQGINYGYTF
CDR3 length: 14
J gene: TRBJ1-2
V gene: TRBV20-1

CDR3 protein: CASSGTSGPPEQFF
CDR3 length: 14
J gene: TRBJ2-1
V gene: TRBV5-1

CDR3 protein: CAISPRAPGGTYEQYF
CDR3 length: 16
J gene: TRBJ2-7
V gene: TRBV10-3

CDR3 protein: CSAPLAAGAYEQYF
CDR3 length: 14
J gene: TRBJ2-7
V gene: TRBV20-1

CDR3 protein: CSASRIGGRAPYNEQFF
CDR3 length: 17
J gene: TRBJ2-1
V gene: TRBV20-1

CDR3 protein: CASSETQVGNYGYTF
CDR3 length: 15
J gene: TRBJ1-2
V gene: TRBV2

CDR3 protein: CDSSSRSPLHF
CDR3 length: 11
J gene: TRBJ1-6
V gene: TRBV5-1

CDR3 protein: CASSRTGAEETQYF
CDR3 length: 14
J gene: TRBJ2-5
V gene: TRBV11-2

CDR3 protein: CASSYSGAGINIQYF
CDR3 length: 15
J gene: TRBJ2-4
V gene: TRBV6-6

CDR3 protein: CSVVRGGRSYEQYF
CDR3 length: 14
J gene: TRBJ2-7
V gene: TRBV29-1

CDR3 protein: CSASPGTGTEGSPLHF
CDR3 length: 16
J gene: TRBJ1-6
V gene: TRBV20-1

CDR3 protein: CSARDRADNYGYTF
CDR3 length: 14
J gene: TRBJ1-2
V gene: TRBV20-1

CDR3 protein: CASSLDQGPYNEQFF
CDR3 length: 15
J gene: TRBJ2-1
V gene: TRBV5-1

CDR3 protein: CASSEQGTSGNTIYF
CDR3 length: 15
J gene: TRBJ1-3
V gene: TRBV18

CDR3 protein: CASSATGTGAYNEQFF
CDR3 length: 16
J gene: TRBJ2-1
V gene: TRBV28

CDR3 protein: CASDGRGVTTSGGELFF
CDR3 length: 17
J gene: TRBJ2-2
V gene: TRBV5-5

CDR3 protein: CSARTGGRGEQYF
CDR3 length: 13
J gene: TRBJ2-7
V gene: TRBV20-1

CDR3 protein: CASSGVRGDEQFF
CDR3 length: 13
J gene: TRBJ2-1
V gene: TRBV5-1

CDR3 protein: CASFEPSTSTDTQYF
CDR3 length: 15
J gene: TRBJ2-3
V gene: TRBV10-2

CDR3 protein: CSAWIPAKNIQYF
CDR3 length: 13
J gene: TRBJ2-4
V gene: TRBV20-1

CDR3 protein: CASPRGHRTSGTYEQYF
CDR3 length: 17
J gene: TRBJ2-7
V gene: TRBV10-1

CDR3 protein: CAISESGPTGLTEAFF
CDR3 length: 16
J gene: TRBJ1-1
V gene: TRBV10-3

CDR3 protein: CSARVTGNTEAFF
CDR3 length: 13
J gene: TRBJ1-1
V gene: TRBV20-1

CDR3 protein: CASSQIQGGEQFF
CDR3 length: 13
J gene: TRBJ2-1
V gene: TRBV14

CDR3 protein: CASSLRVNTEAFF
CDR3 length: 13
J gene: TRBJ1-1
V gene: TRBV12-3/TRBV12-4

CDR3 protein: CASSFAGGLADTQYF
CDR3 length: 15
J gene: TRBJ2-3
V gene: TRBV5-6

CDR3 protein: CSAREAGSSYNEQFF
CDR3 length: 15
J gene: TRBJ2-1
V gene: TRBV20-1